This TCR beta chain emerged from a study of blood T cell repertoires in COVID-19. Study overall: Sites in the United States, Italy and Spain provided acute and convalescent COVID-19 samples.

Trimming at V came to 3 bases and at J to 4 bases, leaving 9 bases not matched to a gene. Germline CDR1 is SGHTA and CDR2 is FQGNSA. The length of the CDR3 is 16 residues. Only in-frame clones appear in the TCRdb table, and some are missing; sequencing was by immunoSEQ multiplex PCR. The table shows around 13,000 clones, with around 82% occurring only once. This TCR was sampled from an older woman with acute or convalescent COVID-19. The genes are TRBV7-2 and TRBJ2-3; 8 nucleotides agree with TRBD2. The material sequenced was peripheral blood. Here the CDR3 DNA reads TGTGCCAGCAGCTTTGGGTCAGCGGGAGTTGCAGATACGCAGTATTTT. Translated, it gives CASSFGSAGVADTQYF.